This T cell receptor (beta chain) is from a study of cytomegalovirus exposure and HLA in healthy donors. The CDR3 loop spans 16 amino acids. With 5 bases clipped from V and 3 bases from J, the junction kept 6 bases outside the gene matches. Germline CDR1 and CDR2: SGHVS and FNYEAQ. There were likely unrecorded immune exposures, though donors were nominally healthy when sampled. Use of 60 Vbeta and 13 Jbeta primers characterized the PCR. Generated by immunoSEQ multiplex PCR, the TCRdb table keeps only in-frame clones and is missing some. The data show some 140,000 clones, approximately 80% seen once. Sequencing was performed on PBMCs. The rearrangement joins TRBV7-6 to TRBJ2-1, with 11 nucleotides matching TRBD2. The clonotype comes from a young man in good health and CMV-seronegative. CDR3 bases: TGTGCCAGCAGCCCGGGGGGGACTAGCGGCTACAATGAGCAGTTCTTC. This sequence encodes CASSPGGTSGYNEQFF.